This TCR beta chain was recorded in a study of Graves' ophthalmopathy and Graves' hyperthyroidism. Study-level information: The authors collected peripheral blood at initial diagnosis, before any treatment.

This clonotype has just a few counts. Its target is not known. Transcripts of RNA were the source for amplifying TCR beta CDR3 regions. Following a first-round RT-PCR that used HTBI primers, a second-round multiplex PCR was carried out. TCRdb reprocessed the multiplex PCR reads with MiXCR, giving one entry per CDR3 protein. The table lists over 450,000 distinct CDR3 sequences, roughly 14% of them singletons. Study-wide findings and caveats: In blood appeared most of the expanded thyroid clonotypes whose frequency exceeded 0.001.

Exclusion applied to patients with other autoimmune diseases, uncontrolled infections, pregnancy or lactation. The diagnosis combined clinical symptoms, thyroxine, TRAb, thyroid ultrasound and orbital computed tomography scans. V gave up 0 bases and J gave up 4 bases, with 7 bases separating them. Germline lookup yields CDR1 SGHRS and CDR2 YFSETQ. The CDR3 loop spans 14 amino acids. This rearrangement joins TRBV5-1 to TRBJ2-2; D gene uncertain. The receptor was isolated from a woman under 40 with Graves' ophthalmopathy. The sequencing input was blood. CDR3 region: CASSLGSFTGELFF. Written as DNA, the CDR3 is TGCGCCAGCAGCTTGGGCAGCTTCACCGGGGAGCTGTTTTTT. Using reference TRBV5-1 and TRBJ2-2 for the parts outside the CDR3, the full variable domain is KAGVTQTPRYLIKTRGQQVTLSCSPISGHRSVSWYQQTPGQGLQFLFEYFSETQRNKGNFPGRFSGRQFSNSRSEMNVSTLELGDSALYLCASSLGSFTGELFFGEGSRLTVL.